A single sample gave rise to the 24 T cell receptor beta chains below, sequenced in a study of T cells in Graves' hyperthyroidism and ophthalmopathy. Researchers took RNA transcripts and amplified the TCR beta CDR3 regions from them. A first-round RT-PCR of the TCR CDR3 used the HTBI primer set. One entry per CDR3 protein results from TCRdb running MiXCR on the multiplex PCR reads. The repertoire holds roughly 500,000 distinct CDR3 sequences, with approximately 48% as singletons. The sample taken for sequencing was peripheral blood or thyroid tissue (not recorded which). The source of these receptors is an adult woman with Graves' disease, either hyperthyroidism or ophthalmopathy (not recorded which).

This chain joins TRBV10-3 and TRBJ1-2; 9 nucleotides agree with TRBD1. The germline gives CDR1 ENHRY, CDR2 SYGVKD. The V gene end was trimmed by 6 bases and the J gene end by 7 bases; junction bases not matched to a gene: 6. CDR3 length: 13 residues. CDR3 loop: CAIRGGQGLGYTF. DNA of the CDR3: TGTGCCATCAGGGGAGGACAGGGGCTTGGCTACACCTTC.

This clonotype occurred many times. The chain employs TRBV7-2 and TRBJ2-5, with a weak D call TRBD1 (5 bases). The CDR3 runs 14 residues. In germline, CDR1 is SGHTA, CDR2 FQGNSA. V was cut by 1 base and J by 5 bases, with 11 bases left in between. The CDR3 coding sequence is TGTGCCAGCAGCTTAGGTCCAGGGTATGAGACCCAGTACTTC. Its protein product is CASSLGPGYETQYF.

This clonotype was recorded many times. This sequence joins TRBV7-2 and TRBJ2-2; D is ambiguous. The CDR3 covers 16 residues. Germline CDR1 is SGHTA and CDR2 is FQGNSA. V lost 2 bases and J lost 3, with 13 bases in between. CDR3 coding DNA: TGTGCCAGCAGCTTATACGGCGACTTTGACACCGGGGAGCTGTTTTTT. Its translation: CASSLYGDFDTGELFF.

This clonotype was seen repeatedly, ten times or more. The V call is TRBV2, the J call TRBJ1-4; D is unresolved. The CDR3 contains 15 residues. Germline CDR1 is SNHLY and CDR2 is FYNNEI. V was trimmed by 1 base and J by 2 bases, leaving 8 bases between them. This CDR3 is CASSEGGRTNEKLFF. Written as DNA, the CDR3 is TGTGCCAGCAGTGAAGGTGGCCGGACTAATGAAAAACTGTTTTTT.

For this clonotype: In this CDR3 the conserved last residue, phenylalanine or tryptophan, is missing, so a read error is likely. No DNA is shown, since the ends of the CDR3 on it are uncertain; the CDR3 is the one TCRdb lists. This chain uses TRBV20-1 with TRBJ1-1; the D call TRBD1 from the table was never checked on the DNA. Germline CDR1 DFQATT, CDR2 SNEGSKA (reference sequence). The CDR3 spans 11 residues, counting both ends. CDR3 protein: CSPNPRGRVFY.

The chain employs TRBV27 and TRBJ2-7; TRBD1 agrees at 9 bases. V shed 5 bases, J shed 4 bases, and the junction held 6 bases outside the gene matches. Germline-derived CDR1 and CDR2 are MNHEY and SMNVEV (reference sequence). The CDR3 is 14 residues long. The CDR3 DNA follows: TGTGCCAGCAGTGCGCCGGGACAGGGATACGAGCAGTACTTC. Encoded protein: CASSAPGQGYEQYF.

This clonotype was observed a few times. The gene calls are TRBV19 and TRBJ2-5; TRBD2 matches 11 bases. Germline assignment: CDR1 LNHDA and CDR2 SQIVND (reference sequence). With V trimmed by 6 bases and J by 5 bases, 5 bases remained unmatched. The CDR3 loop spans 14 amino acids. This CDR3 reads CASRKTSGIETQYF. CDR3 bases: TGTGCCAGTAGGAAGACTAGCGGGATTGAGACCCAGTACTTC.

There are a few counts of this clonotype. The V call is TRBV10-3, the J call TRBJ2-2; D is uncertain. Germline assignment: CDR1 ENHRY and CDR2 SYGVKD. The V gene lost 4 bases and the J gene lost 0 bases, with 9 bases spanning the gap. This CDR3 has 15 amino acids. The DNA of the CDR3 is TGTGCCATCAGTGGAGGACCCCCGAACACCGGGGAGCTGTTTTTT. Translation gives CAISGGPPNTGELFF.

V and J are TRBV20-1 and TRBJ1-1; 7 nucleotides match TRBD1. Germline CDR1 reads DFQATT; CDR2 reads SNEGSKA (reference sequence). This CDR3 has 13 amino acids. Germline trimming cut 6 bases from V and 1 base from J; bases unmatched to any gene: 5. CDR3 sequence: CSARDSGNTEAFF. The CDR3 region has the DNA TGCAGTGCCAGGGACAGTGGGAACACTGAAGCTTTCTTT.

This clonotype occurred many times. The chain combines TRBV5-1 with TRBJ1-5, with D possibly being TRBD1 (6 bases). Looked up from germline, CDR1 is SGHRS and CDR2 is YFSETQ. The CDR3 consists of 17 residues. Trimming stripped 0 bases from V and 2 bases from J, with 15 bases between. CDR3 protein: CASSLGPDRFGNQPQHF. The DNA for the CDR3 is TGCGCCAGCAGCTTGGGCCCCGACAGGTTCGGCAATCAGCCCCAGCATTTT.

This clonotype has at least ten counts. V is TRBV7-2 and J is TRBJ2-5, with D tentatively TRBD2 (7 bases). The CDR3 is made up of 14 amino acids. CDR1 is SGHTA, CDR2 FQGNSA, per germline. With 5 bases removed from V and 5 bases from J, the gap between germline ends came to 15 bases. The CDR3 DNA is TGTGCCAGCAGCCCCCTAAGGGGGGGGGAGACCCAGTACTTC. Its protein product is CASSPLRGGETQYF.

About this clonotype: This is likely a read error, given that the CDR3 carries no conserved phenylalanine or tryptophan at its end. This chain connects TRBV7-8 to TRBJ1-1; possibly TRBD1 for D (5 bases). The CDR3 is 14 residues long. From germline, CDR1 is SGHVS and CDR2 FQNEAQ. The CDR3 bases are TGTGCCAACAGCTTAGCAGGGAAGGGCACTGAAGCTTTCCTT. The encoded protein is CANSLAGKGTEAFL.

A single count supports this clonotype. The chain links TRBV29-1 to TRBJ2-7; TRBD1 matches at 7 bases. This CDR3 spans 13 amino acids. Germline loops: CDR1 SQVTM, CDR2 ANQGSEA. The V gene end was trimmed by 6 bases and the J gene end by 5 bases; junction bases not matched to a gene: 10. The CDR3 reads CSVPGTEVDEQYF. The DNA for the CDR3 is TGCAGCGTACCCGGGACAGAGGTTGACGAGCAGTACTTC.

Regarding this clonotype: The CDR3 ends on some other residue instead of the conserved phenylalanine or tryptophan, so this is likely a read error. The DNA is omitted, as the CDR3 cannot be located on it reliably, and the CDR3 follows TCRdb's listing. The gene calls are TRBV7-2 and TRBJ1-1. Ends included, the CDR3 has 10 residues. Germline-derived CDR1 and CDR2 are SGHTA and FQGNSA. The CDR3 reads CASSFIPGLA.

Here the CDR3 reads CASSPGTGDQPQYF. The CDR3 nucleotides are TGTGCCAGCAGTCCTGGGACAGGGGACCAGCCCCAGTACTTC. The V gene is TRBV12-3 or TRBV12-4, the J gene TRBJ2-5, with TRBD1 matching over 10 bases. The ends lost 5 bases at V and 9 bases at J; junction bases unmatched: 9. The CDR3 is made up of 14 amino acids.

Comments on this clonotype: The conserved closing phenylalanine or tryptophan is absent in this CDR3, likely reflecting a read error. Because the CDR3's place on the DNA is in doubt, the DNA is left out and the CDR3 is given as listed by TCRdb. The chain couples TRBV29-1 to TRBJ1-1; no DNA check was done on the table's D call, TRBD1. The CDR3 is 10 residues long, counting both termini. CDR1 and CDR2 from the germline V gene are SQVTM and ANQGSEA. The CDR3 region is CSVETGRDFS.

This clonotype appeared many times. This sequence joins TRBV20-1 and TRBJ2-7; maybe TRBD2 (6 bases). Germline V gene data show CDR1 as DFQATT and CDR2 as SNEGSKA (reference sequence). Trimming cost V 2 bases and J 2 bases, with 13 bases left between them. This CDR3 has 14 amino acids. The CDR3, as DNA: TGCAGTGCTAGACTAAGCGGGCTGACCTACGAGCAGTACTTC. Translated, it gives CSARLSGLTYEQYF.

A remark on this clonotype: Given a much more abundant clone one base away, this may be a read error. The genes are TRBV6-5 and TRBJ1-5; D uncertain. Looked up from germline, CDR1 is MNHEY and CDR2 is SVGAGI. CDR3 size: 12 residues. The V end lost 6 bases, the J end lost 3 bases, and 6 bases lay between the germline ends. DNA for the CDR3: TGTGCCAGCAGGACCCTCAATCAGCCCCAGCATTTT. This codes for CASRTLNQPQHF.

The chain uses TRBV5-1 and TRBJ2-5, with a possible D match to TRBD1 (6 bases). V lost 4 bases and J lost 0, with 10 bases in between. The CDR3 extends over 14 amino acids. Germline V gene data show CDR1 as SGHRS and CDR2 as YFSETQ. CDR3 nucleotide sequence: TGCGCCAGCAGCGCAACAGGGCACCAAGAGACCCAGTACTTC. Translated, it gives CASSATGHQETQYF. Supplemented by reference TRBV5-1 and TRBJ2-5, the full variable domain reads KAGVTQTPRYLIKTRGQQVTLSCSPISGHRSVSWYQQTPGQGLQFLFEYFSETQRNKGNFPGRFSGRQFSNSRSEMNVSTLELGDSALYLCASSATGHQETQYFGPGTRLLVL.

The chain is built from TRBV6-2 or TRBV6-3 and TRBJ1-2, with 7 bases identical to TRBD1. The V gene's germline CDR1 is MNHEY and CDR2 SVGEGT. This CDR3 is 13 amino acids long. Written as DNA, the CDR3 is TGTGCTAGAGAAAGGGACAGCACCTATGGCTACACCTTC. Its protein product is CARERDSTYGYTF.

V and J are TRBV7-9 and TRBJ2-5; TRBD1 matches at 8 bases. The J segment lost 7 bases and the V segment lost 5 bases, leaving 3 bases of the junction unmatched. CDR3 length equals 12 residues. The germline V gene encodes CDR1 SEHNR and CDR2 FQNEAQ (reference sequence). The CDR3 coding sequence is TGTGCCAGCAGCCCACAGGGGGGGACCCAGTACTTC. It translates to CASSPQGGTQYF. Full variable domain (remainder filled in from reference TRBV7-9 and TRBJ2-5): DTGVSQNPRHKITKRGQNVTFRCDPISEHNRLYWYRQTLGQGPEFLTYFQNEAQLEKSRLLSDRFSAERPKGSFSTLEIQRTEQGDSAMYLCASSPQGGTQYFGPGTRLLVL.

The rearrangement uses TRBV2 and TRBJ1-6; the match to TRBD1 covers 11 bases. There are 15 residues in the CDR3. V lost 6 bases, J lost 9 bases, and 7 bases stayed unmatched. In germline, CDR1 is SNHLY, CDR2 FYNNEI. As DNA, the CDR3 is TGTGCCAGCAGCTACGGGACAGGGGGTGGTTCACCCCTCCACTTT. Encoded protein: CASSYGTGGGSPLHF.

The chain carries TRBV7-2 and TRBJ1-4; the D gene is possibly TRBD1 (5 bases). The CDR3 covers 16 residues. Per germline, CDR1 SGHTA and CDR2 FQGNSA. Trimming took off 7 bases at V and 8 bases at J, with 23 bases between the two ends. In nucleotides, the CDR3 is TGTGCCAGCACTCACGGACAACATGGAGGGATCGAAAAACTGTTTTTT. Protein: CASTHGQHGGIEKLFF.

This clonotype occurred many times. The genes are TRBV7-9 and TRBJ1-5; tentative D call: TRBD1 (6 bases). The ends were cut back, 5 bases at V and 0 bases at J, with 8 bases in the middle. The CDR3 extends over 14 amino acids. Germline CDR1 and CDR2: SEHNR and FQNEAQ (reference sequence). The CDR3 region is CASSPTGSNQPQHF. The CDR3 DNA sequence: TGTGCCAGCAGCCCGACAGGTAGCAATCAGCCCCAGCATTTT. Together with reference TRBV7-9 and TRBJ1-5, the CDR3 gives the full variable domain: DTGVSQNPRHKITKRGQNVTFRCDPISEHNRLYWYRQTLGQGPEFLTYFQNEAQLEKSRLLSDRFSAERPKGSFSTLEIQRTEQGDSAMYLCASSPTGSNQPQHFGDGTRLSIL.